The 23 T cell receptor beta chains listed next were all sequenced from one sample in a study of T cells in Graves' hyperthyroidism and ophthalmopathy. Amplification targeted TCR beta CDR3 regions from RNA transcripts. In the first-round RT-PCR of the TCR CDR3, the HTBI primer set was used. TCRdb analysed the multiplex PCR reads with MiXCR anew, one entry per CDR3 protein. The repertoire holds 500,000 to 600,000 distinct CDR3 sequences, with around 15% as singletons. Sample: blood. These receptors all stem from a woman aged 18-29 years with Graves' hyperthyroidism.

This clonotype was detected ten times or more. The V call is TRBV4-1, the J call TRBJ2-1; 10 bases align to TRBD2. Germline CDR1 is MGHRA and CDR2 is YSYEKL. With V trimmed by 4 bases and J by 7 bases, 7 bases remained unmatched. This CDR3 spans 15 amino acids. The CDR3 is CASSLTGTSANEQFF. For the CDR3, the DNA is TGCGCCAGCAGCCTTACCGGGACTAGCGCAAATGAGCAGTTCTTC.

This chain joins TRBV19 and TRBJ2-7, with no clear D. With 0 bases removed from V and 5 bases from J, the gap between germline ends came to 8 bases. The CDR3 loop spans 13 amino acids. Per germline, CDR1 LNHDA and CDR2 SQIVND (reference sequence). The CDR3 region is CASSIEGYDEQYF. CDR3 sequence (DNA): TGTGCCAGTAGTATAGAAGGATACGACGAGCAGTACTTC.

This clonotype was observed many times. This sequence joins TRBV20-1 and TRBJ2-3; 9 nucleotides line up with TRBD2. Germline CDR1 reads DFQATT; CDR2 reads SNEGSKA (reference sequence). The CDR3 is 15 residues long. V trimming: 6 bases; J trimming: 2 bases; junction bases outside the gene matches: 9. The CDR3 DNA reads TGCAGTGCCAACCCGACTAGCGGACTCACAGATACGCAGTATTTT. Translating it yields CSANPTSGLTDTQYF.

Points on this clonotype: Germline and junction disagree at one end, which may indicate a read error. The J gene is TRBJ1-4, the V gene TRBV19, with 7 bases identical to TRBD1. The CDR3 is 17 amino acids. Germline V gene lookup returns CDR1 LNHDA and CDR2 SQIVND (reference sequence). CDR3 DNA: TGTGCCAGTAGTATAAAAGGGGCGCAGGGGGAGAATGAAGAACTGTTTTTT. Encoded protein: CASSIKGAQGENEELFF.

This clonotype was seen a few times. V gene TRBV7-3 combines with J gene TRBJ2-7; D is possibly TRBD1 (7 bases). Trimming pared 4 bases from V and 7 bases from J, leaving 14 bases between. Germline assignment: CDR1 SGHTA and CDR2 FQGTGA. The length of the CDR3 is 13 residues. The CDR3 reads CASSYQGGLEQYF. Written as DNA, the CDR3 is TGTGCCAGCAGCTATCAGGGGGGCCTTGAGCAGTACTTC. Together with reference TRBV7-3 and TRBJ2-7, the CDR3 gives the full variable domain: GAGVSQTPSNKVTEKGKYVELRCDPISGHTALYWYRQSLGQGPEFLIYFQGTGAADDSGLPNDRFFAVRPEGSVSTLKIQRTERGDSAVYLCASSYQGGLEQYFGPGTRLTVT.

This clonotype came up many times. The genes are TRBV2 and TRBJ2-3; 7 positions match TRBD2. CDR3 size: 13 residues. Germline values: CDR1 SNHLY, CDR2 FYNNEI. The CDR3 DNA sequence: TGTGCAGGCGGGCTAGCGGACACAGATACGCAGTATTTT. Its translation is CAGGLADTDTQYF.

This clonotype was counted ten times or more. The chain has TRBV20-1 and TRBJ1-2; D might be TRBD1 (5 bases). This CDR3 region has 12 residues. Germline CDR1 DFQATT, CDR2 SNEGSKA (reference sequence). V gave up 5 bases and J gave up 1 base, with 8 bases separating them. Here the CDR3 reads CSAAQGNYGYTF. CDR3 DNA: TGCAGTGCTGCCCAGGGTAACTATGGCTACACCTTC.

Many counts were recorded for this clonotype. The chain is built from TRBV24-1 and TRBJ1-5, with 8 bases fitting TRBD1. The ends lost 2 bases at V and 2 bases at J; junction bases unmatched: 4. The CDR3 is 16 amino acids. CDR1 is KGHDR, CDR2 SFDVKD, per germline. The chain's CDR3 is CATSDSQTGGNQPQHF. The CDR3 DNA follows: TGTGCCACCAGTGATTCACAGACAGGGGGCAATCAGCCCCAGCATTTT.

This clonotype was detected only a few times. The chain has TRBV5-1 and TRBJ2-1, with 9 bases lining up with TRBD2. This CDR3 comprises 16 residues. In germline, CDR1 is SGHRS, CDR2 YFSETQ. The junction had 9 bases not matched to a gene; V was cut back by 3 bases and J by 5 bases. CDR3 coding DNA: TGCGCCAGCAGCTCCGGGACTAGCTTCGAGGACAATGAGCAGTTCTTC. This encodes CASSSGTSFEDNEQFF.

This clonotype was picked up many times. The chain employs TRBV3-1 and TRBJ2-5, with 8 bases matching TRBD2. The CDR3 runs to 15 residues. Germline CDR1 is LGHDT and CDR2 is YNNKEL (reference sequence). V shed 6 bases and J 5 bases; nucleotides not matched to a gene: 11. CDR3 DNA sequence: TGTGCCAGCAGACCTCTTGCGGGGGGTGGTGAGACCCAGTACTTC. This codes for CASRPLAGGGETQYF.

This clonotype was detected many times. J is TRBJ2-1 and V is TRBV11-1; D is possibly TRBD2 (5 bases). This CDR3 comprises 11 residues. The germline V and J ends were trimmed by 1 base and 10 bases, with 5 bases remaining between them. CDR1 is SGHAT and CDR2 is FQDESV in the germline V gene (reference sequence). CDR3 sequence (DNA): TGTGCCAGCAGCTTAGTAGCGGAGCAGTTCTTC. It is translated as CASSLVAEQFF.

This sequence joins TRBV24-1 and TRBJ1-4; D remains ambiguous. The CDR3 extends over 15 amino acids. V lost 1 base to trimming and J lost 5 bases, with 10 bases between them. Germline CDR1 KGHDR, CDR2 SFDVKD. CDR3 protein: CATSDFTPFNEKLFF. The CDR3, as DNA: TGTGCCACCAGTGATTTCACACCTTTCAATGAAAAACTGTTTTTT.

Turning to this clonotype: A single base separates this from a much larger clone, so it may be a read error. The CDR3 protein is CASRIMGQGANTEALF. The CDR3 region has the DNA TGTGCCAGTAGGATAATGGGACAGGGGGCGAACACTGAAGCTCTCTTT. The chain links TRBV19 to TRBJ1-1; 12 bases are a match to TRBD1. Germline CDR1 LNHDA, CDR2 SQIVND (reference sequence). The CDR3 is 16 residues long. Together with reference TRBV19 and TRBJ1-1, the CDR3 gives the full variable domain: DGGITQSPKYLFRKEGQNVTLSCEQNLNHDAMYWYRQDPGQGLRLIYYSQIVNDFQKGDIAEGYSVSREKKESFPLTVTSAQKNPTAFYLCASRIMGQGANTEALFGQGTRLTVV.

This clonotype has at least ten counts. The rearrangement links TRBV20-1 to TRBJ2-7; D is unresolved. The V end lost 4 bases, the J end lost 4 bases, and 11 bases lay between the germline ends. The CDR3 is 12 residues long. Germline V gene lookup returns CDR1 DFQATT and CDR2 SNEGSKA (reference sequence). The CDR3 sequence is CSAMTDEYEQYF. As DNA, the CDR3 is TGCAGTGCTATGACGGACGAGTACGAGCAGTACTTC.

This clonotype has just a few counts. V is TRBV19 and J is TRBJ1-1; weak D call: TRBD1 (5 bases). Germline loops: CDR1 LNHDA, CDR2 SQIVND (reference sequence). Trimming took off 5 bases at V and 3 bases at J, with 16 bases between the two ends. The CDR3 runs 15 residues. CDR3 region: CASSQPGPPYTEAFF. CDR3 nucleotide sequence: TGTGCCAGTAGTCAACCGGGGCCCCCCTACACTGAAGCTTTCTTT.

The V gene is TRBV7-9, the J gene TRBJ2-3; D gene unclear. This CDR3 is built from 12 residues. Germline CDR1 is SEHNR and CDR2 is FQNEAQ (reference sequence). V shed 4 bases and J shed 6 bases, with 8 bases lying between them. CDR3 coding DNA: TGTGCCAGCAGCTACATCCGGGATACGCAGTATTTT. Its protein is CASSYIRDTQYF.

This clonotype was counted only a few times. The genes are TRBV7-9 and TRBJ2-3; D may match TRBD1 or TRBD2 (5 bases each). V was shortened by 5 bases and J by 0 bases, with 15 bases between the two germline ends. The length of the CDR3 is 16 residues. CDR1 and CDR2 from the germline V gene are SEHNR and FQNEAQ (reference sequence). CDR3 sequence: CASSSRTGASTDTQYF. DNA of the CDR3: TGTGCCAGCAGCAGCCGGACCGGGGCCAGCACAGATACGCAGTATTTT. The full variable domain, rest sourced from reference TRBV7-9 and TRBJ2-3, is DTGVSQNPRHKITKRGQNVTFRCDPISEHNRLYWYRQTLGQGPEFLTYFQNEAQLEKSRLLSDRFSAERPKGSFSTLEIQRTEQGDSAMYLCASSSRTGASTDTQYFGPGTRLTVL.

This clonotype was found a few times. The chain's CDR3 is CSVGLAGRSNTGELFF. CDR3 coding DNA: TGCAGCGTTGGTCTAGCGGGGCGCTCGAACACCGGGGAGCTGTTTTTT. The V call is TRBV29-1, the J call TRBJ2-2; 9 nucleotides line up with TRBD2. The trim removed 4 bases at V and 0 bases at J, leaving 6 bases unmatched. Per the germline V gene, CDR1 is SQVTM and CDR2 is ANQGSEA. The CDR3 is 16 amino acids.

This clonotype was seen a handful of times. The rearrangement links TRBV3-1 to TRBJ2-2, with no clear D. Germline lookup yields CDR1 LGHDT and CDR2 YNNKEL (reference sequence). This CDR3 has 16 amino acids. The V gene lost 2 bases and the J gene lost 4 bases, with 14 bases spanning the gap. The CDR3 is CASSQMVGKGTGELFF. CDR3 nucleotide sequence: TGTGCCAGCAGCCAAATGGTGGGGAAGGGCACCGGGGAGCTGTTTTTT. The whole variable domain, remainder taken from reference TRBV3-1 and TRBJ2-2, is DTAVSQTPKYLVTQMGNDKSIKCEQNLGHDTMYWYKQDSKKFLKIMFSYNNKELIINETVPNRFSPKSPDKAHLNLHINSLELGDSAVYFCASSQMVGKGTGELFFGEGSRLTVL.

This clonotype has only a few counts. CDR3 nucleotides: TGTGCCAGCAGCTCCAGCCCCCGAGGCCTTGGCAAAAACATTCAGTACTTC. Translated: CASSSSPRGLGKNIQYF. The chain links TRBV7-8 to TRBJ2-4; D gene unclear. Between the trimmed V and J ends, which lost 4 bases and 3 bases, there was a span of 19 bases. CDR1 and CDR2 from the germline V gene are SGHVS and FQNEAQ. This CDR3 contains 17 residues.

The table lists this clonotype with many counts. Germline is not matched at one junction end, which may reflect a read error. V is TRBV5-1 and J is TRBJ2-7, with 10 bases fitting TRBD2. From germline, CDR1 is SGHRS and CDR2 YFSETQ. CDR3 size: 14 residues. CDR3 loop: CASSLLAGGYEQYF. The CDR3 region has the DNA TGTGCCAGCAGCTTATTAGCGGGAGGTTACGAGCAGTACTTC.

This clonotype was observed many times. The V call is TRBV19, the J call TRBJ1-1; D is uncertain. V was shortened by 3 bases and J by 1 base, with 6 bases between the two germline ends. Germline values: CDR1 LNHDA, CDR2 SQIVND (reference sequence). There are 13 residues in the CDR3. The CDR3 here is CASSIGRNTEAFF. CDR3 DNA: TGTGCCAGTAGTATTGGGCGGAACACTGAAGCTTTCTTT.

This clonotype was found a few times. The chain joins TRBV4-1 to TRBJ2-1, with D maybe TRBD2 (6 bases). The CDR3 length is 16 residues. Trimming left V 3 bases short and J 9 bases short, with 21 bases between. The germline CDR1 and CDR2 sequences are MGHRA and YSYEKL. The CDR3 is CASSHPLPGRMVEQFF. The CDR3 DNA is TGCGCCAGCAGCCACCCATTGCCCGGGAGAATGGTTGAGCAGTTCTTC.